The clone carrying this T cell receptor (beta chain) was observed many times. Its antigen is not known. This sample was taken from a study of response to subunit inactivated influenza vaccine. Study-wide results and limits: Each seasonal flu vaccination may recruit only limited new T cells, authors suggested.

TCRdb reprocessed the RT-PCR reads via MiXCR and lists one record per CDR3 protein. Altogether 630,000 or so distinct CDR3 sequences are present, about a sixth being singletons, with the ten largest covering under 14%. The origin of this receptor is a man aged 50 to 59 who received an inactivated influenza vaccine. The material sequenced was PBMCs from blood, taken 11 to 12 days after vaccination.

The CDR3, as DNA: TGCAGCACACTTGGCCACCTGAGGAGGGAGACCCAGTACTTC. Residues: CSTLGHLRRETQYF. The V and J genes are TRBV29-1 and TRBJ2-5; TRBD2 is a possible D gene (5 bases). This CDR3 contains 14 residues. The germline CDR1 and CDR2 sequences are SQVTM and ANQGSEA. The V and J ends lost 8 bases and 5 bases respectively, with 21 bases between them.